This passage covers 20 T cell receptor beta chains from one sample sequenced in a study of cytomegalovirus exposure and HLA in healthy donors. This PCR relied on a set of 60 Vbeta primers and 13 Jbeta primers. Assay used: immunoSEQ multiplex PCR; TCRdb lists only in-frame clones, some missing. The table shows about 200,000 clones, with around 82% occurring only once. What was sequenced was PBMCs. These receptors originate from a woman aged 30 to 39 in good health and CMV-seronegative.

CDR3 region: CASSPGQGRDTQYF. DNA for the CDR3: TGTGCCAGCAGCCCCGGACAGGGGAGAGATACGCAGTATTTT. The chain links TRBV9 to TRBJ2-3; 9 nucleotides agree with TRBD1. Trimming removed 4 bases from V and 5 bases from J; junction bases left unmatched: 5. Germline V gene lookup returns CDR1 SGDLS and CDR2 YYNGEE. The CDR3 spans 14 residues.

The chain employs TRBV30 and TRBJ1-4; D is unresolved. There are 16 residues in the CDR3. Germline-derived CDR1 and CDR2 are GTSNPN and SVGIG (reference sequence). The V gene lost 5 bases and the J gene lost 1 base, with 17 bases spanning the gap. CDR3 loop: CAWRMRQILTNEKLFF. The DNA for the CDR3 is TGTGCCTGGCGGATGCGGCAGATACTAACTAATGAAAAACTGTTTTTT. The full variable domain, in which reference TRBV30 and TRBJ1-4 provide the parts outside the CDR3, is SQTIHQWPATLVQPVGSPLSLECTVEGTSNPNLYWYRQAAGRGLQLLFYSVGIGQISSEVPQNLSASRPQDRQFILSSKKLLLSDSGFYLCAWRMRQILTNEKLFFGSGTQLSVL.

This rearrangement joins TRBV5-1 to TRBJ1-4, with 7 bases lining up with TRBD1. J lost 4 bases, V lost 0 bases, and 3 bases had no gene match. CDR1 is SGHRS, CDR2 YFSETQ, per germline. The CDR3 has 15 residues. The CDR3 loop is CASSLGTGSNEKLFF. The CDR3 nucleotides read TGCGCCAGCAGCTTGGGGACAGGAAGTAATGAAAAACTGTTTTTT.

This clone appeared a single time. This chain joins TRBV5-1 and TRBJ2-2; 7 nucleotides align to TRBD2. V dropped 2 bases and J dropped 5; count of bases not matched to a gene: 6. The CDR3 length is 15 residues. The V gene's germline CDR1 is SGHRS and CDR2 YFSETQ. For the CDR3, the DNA is TGCGCCAGCAGCTTCGCGGGGGATCGAACCGGGGAGCTGTTTTTT. This codes for CASSFAGDRTGELFF.

The V gene is TRBV6-1, the J gene TRBJ2-3; 9 bases fit TRBD2. In germline, CDR1 is MNHNS, CDR2 SASEGT. The CDR3 has 14 amino acids. J gave up 4 bases and V 10 bases, and 9 bases lay outside the gene matches. The CDR3 sequence is CATRPGLASDTQYF. The CDR3 DNA reads as TGTGCCACCCGACCGGGACTAGCCTCAGATACGCAGTATTTT.

The CDR3 is CASSRGLPSSGNTIYF. The CDR3 nucleotides read TGTGCCAGCAGTAGGGGACTTCCGAGCTCTGGAAACACCATATATTTT. The gene calls are TRBV27 and TRBJ1-3; possibly TRBD1 for D (5 bases). CDR3 size: 16 residues. Germline V gives CDR1 MNHEY, CDR2 SMNVEV (reference sequence). V dropped 5 bases and J dropped 0 bases, with 14 bases sitting between them.

The chain couples TRBV11-2 to TRBJ2-3, with D perhaps matching TRBD2 (5 bases). Germline V lookup: CDR1 SGHAT, CDR2 FQNNGV. V lost 5 bases, J lost 4 bases, and 19 bases lay in between. The CDR3 is 16 residues long. The CDR3 nucleotides are TGTGCCAGCAGCACTAGAAGTGGAACGCGCCCAGATACGCAGTATTTT. Its protein is CASSTRSGTRPDTQYF.

For the CDR3, the DNA is TGTGCCAGCAGTTCCATAGCACAGGGGTGGTATGGCTACACCTTC. This gives the protein CASSSIAQGWYGYTF. The V call is TRBV6-1, the J call TRBJ1-2; 7 nucleotides line up with TRBD1. The germline V gene has CDR1 MNHNS and CDR2 SASEGT. There are 15 residues in the CDR3. V lost 5 bases to trimming and J lost 5 bases; unmatched junction nucleotides: 11.

This clone has only one observation. The CDR3 loop reads CAWSRDNPYEQYF. In DNA, the CDR3 is TGTGCCTGGAGCCGGGACAACCCCTACGAGCAGTACTTC. The genes are TRBV30 and TRBJ2-7; a weak D match, TRBD1 (6 bases). V lost 3 bases and J lost 2, with 11 bases in between. The length of the CDR3 is 13 residues. CDR1 and CDR2 from the germline V gene are GTSNPN and SVGIG (reference sequence).

V usage is TRBV28 and J usage is TRBJ1-2, with no clear D. Germline loops: CDR1 MDHEN, CDR2 SYDVKM. Trimming cost V 6 bases and J 0 bases, with 11 bases left between them. This CDR3 is 14 amino acids long. The CDR3 region has the DNA TGTGCCAGCAGAAGCGAGGGTTCTAACTATGGCTACACCTTC. It encodes CASRSEGSNYGYTF.

The chain employs TRBV6-6 and TRBJ1-1; D remains ambiguous. The CDR3 loop spans 14 amino acids. Germline V gene sequence: CDR1 MNHNY, CDR2 SVGAGI (reference sequence). V shed 2 bases and J shed 2 bases, with 9 bases lying between them. This chain's CDR3 is CASSYRVYNTEAFF. The CDR3 DNA follows: TGTGCCAGCAGTTACCGGGTTTACAACACTGAAGCTTTCTTT.

This rearrangement joins TRBV27 to TRBJ2-2, with 9 bases aligning to TRBD2. The germline V gene encodes CDR1 MNHEY and CDR2 SMNVEV (reference sequence). The CDR3 is made up of 18 amino acids. The V segment lost 2 bases and the J segment 4 bases; nucleotides outside the gene matches: 11. This CDR3 is CASSLRSTREGGTGELFF. Written as DNA, the CDR3 is TGTGCCAGCAGTTTACGTTCGACGCGGGAGGGTGGCACCGGGGAGCTGTTTTTT.

This clone was observed once. The V gene is TRBV6-5, the J gene TRBJ1-1, with D unresolved. V lost 5 bases and J 6 bases, leaving 16 bases between the germline ends. Germline lookup yields CDR1 MNHEY and CDR2 SVGAGI. The CDR3 runs 14 residues. This CDR3 is CASSNLGGIAEAFF. The CDR3 DNA follows: TGTGCCAGCAGTAATCTAGGAGGGATCGCTGAAGCTTTCTTT.

The chain combines TRBV29-1 with TRBJ2-5; 14 bases agree with TRBD2. The CDR3 totals 18 residues. Germline trimming cut 0 bases from V and 5 bases from J; bases unmatched to any gene: 11. Germline values: CDR1 SQVTM, CDR2 ANQGSEA. CDR3 in amino acids: CSVEDQRGLAGDGETQYF. CDR3 sequence (DNA): TGCAGCGTTGAAGATCAAAGGGGACTAGCGGGAGATGGGGAGACCCAGTACTTC.

V usage is TRBV19 and J usage is TRBJ2-2; D is possibly TRBD2 (5 bases). Germline V CDR1 and CDR2: LNHDA, SQIVND (reference sequence). V was trimmed by 7 bases and J by 0 bases, leaving 12 bases between them. The CDR3 is 15 amino acids. The CDR3 sequence is CASNREFANTGELFF. The CDR3 bases are TGTGCCAGTAATAGGGAGTTCGCGAACACCGGGGAGCTGTTTTTT.

A remark on this clone: The junction does not match germline at one end; this may be a read error. The chain combines TRBV5-1 with TRBJ1-4; maybe TRBD1 (5 bases). The germline V gene has CDR1 SGHRS and CDR2 YFSETQ. The CDR3 has 16 residues. The CDR3 loop is CASSLVLGETIEKLFF. CDR3 DNA sequence: TGCGCCAGCAGCTTGGTTTTAGGGGAAACTATTGAAAAACTGTTTTTT.

CDR3 region: CSAQGNQPQHF. CDR3 nucleotide sequence: TGCAGTGCTCAGGGCAATCAGCCCCAGCATTTT. J is TRBJ1-5 and V is TRBV20-1; D gene uncertain. There are 11 residues in the CDR3. Germline CDR1 and CDR2: DFQATT and SNEGSKA (reference sequence). With 5 bases removed from V and 2 bases from J, the gap between germline ends came to 4 bases.

The chain carries TRBV5-1 and TRBJ1-2, with no clear D. V dropped 1 base and J dropped 4 bases, with 11 bases sitting between them. This CDR3 has 14 amino acids. Germline V CDR1 and CDR2: SGHRS, YFSETQ. Here the CDR3 reads CASSLSGVGYGYTF. The CDR3 nucleotides read TGCGCCAGCAGCTTGTCGGGAGTCGGCTATGGCTACACCTTC.

This clone was seen just once. The J gene is TRBJ2-2, the V gene TRBV27; D is ambiguous. V was shortened by 3 bases and J by 11 bases, with 16 bases between the two germline ends. This CDR3 comprises 14 residues. The germline CDR1 and CDR2 sequences are MNHEY and SMNVEV (reference sequence). The CDR3 DNA sequence: TGTGCCAGCAGTTTTAGTATCCCCGATCGCGAGCTGTTTTTT. Residues: CASSFSIPDRELFF.

The rearrangement links TRBV4-2 to TRBJ2-3, with D possibly TRBD2 on 6 matching bases. V dropped 4 bases and J dropped 4 bases, with 15 bases sitting between them. Germline CDR1 is LGHNA and CDR2 is YNFKEQ. The CDR3 loop spans 15 amino acids. The CDR3 DNA sequence: TGTGCCAGCAGCCCCAGCGGAGGGTTTGCAGATACGCAGTATTTT. Amino acid sequence: CASSPSGGFADTQYF.